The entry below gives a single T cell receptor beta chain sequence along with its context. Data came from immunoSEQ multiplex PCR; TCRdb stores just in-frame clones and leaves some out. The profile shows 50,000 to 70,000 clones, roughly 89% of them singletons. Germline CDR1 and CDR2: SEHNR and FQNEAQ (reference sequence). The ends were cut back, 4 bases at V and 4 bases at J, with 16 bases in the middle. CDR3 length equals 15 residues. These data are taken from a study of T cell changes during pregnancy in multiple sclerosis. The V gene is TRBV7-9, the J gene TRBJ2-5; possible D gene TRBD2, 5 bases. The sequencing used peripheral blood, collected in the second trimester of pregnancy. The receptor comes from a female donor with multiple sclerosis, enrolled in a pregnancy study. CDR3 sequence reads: CASSSISFRGETQYF. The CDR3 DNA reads TGTGCCAGCAGCTCCATCTCCTTTCGGGGAGAGACCCAGTACTTC.